This TCR beta chain was sequenced during a study of blood T cell repertoires in COVID-19. Germline CDR1 SGHRS, CDR2 YFSETQ. V lost 6 bases to trimming and J lost 7 bases, with 11 bases between them. CDR3 length: 13 residues. Clones were read by immunoSEQ multiplex PCR, and TCRdb kept only the in-frame ones, dropping some. The top ten clones hold roughly 7.6% of a sample with about 210,000 clones, roughly four fifths of them seen once. This chain joins TRBV5-1 and TRBJ1-6; a possible D gene is TRBD1 (6 bases). Sequencing used peripheral blood. The receptor's source is a woman aged 50 to 60 with active or convalescent COVID-19. The CDR3 DNA is TGCGCCAGCAACAGGGAAGGGAATTCACCCCTCCACTTT. This encodes CASNREGNSPLHF.